Following are 23 T cell receptor beta chains from one sample sequenced in a study of vaccination and CD4 T cells after COVID-19. Treatment given: 10-day PBMC culture with coronavirus spike peptide pools or control peptides (ViraFEST assay). No cognate antigen is known for these TCRs. The Oncomine TCR Beta short-read assay sequenced DNA from cultured CD4+ T cells. In TCRdb, the PCR reads were re-called with MiXCR into one record per CDR3 protein. Of around 15,000 distinct CDR3 sequences in the sample, approximately 57% were seen once. Input material: CD4+ T cells from blood, cultured in vitro. The receptor set was obtained from a human donor who had recovered from COVID-19.

A few counts support this clonotype. The chain recombines TRBV19 with TRBJ1-2, with a tentative D call TRBD1 (5 bases). The CDR3 is made up of 17 amino acids. V was trimmed by 4 bases and J by 8 bases, leaving 26 bases between them. Germline assignment: CDR1 LNHDA and CDR2 SQIVND (reference sequence). The CDR3 nucleotides are TGTGCCAGTAGTAAGGGTTTCGGGCAGGGAAGCCCTCTCGGCTACACCTTC. It encodes CASSKGFGQGSPLGYTF.

J is TRBJ2-3 and V is TRBV6-4; 7 nucleotides align to TRBD2. The CDR3 is 15 amino acids. V shed 2 bases, J shed 1 base, and the junction held 3 bases outside the gene matches. Looked up from germline, CDR1 is MRHNA and CDR2 is SNTAGT. Here the CDR3 reads CASSDGTSGTDTQYF. The DNA for the CDR3 is TGTGCCAGCAGTGACGGAACTAGCGGCACAGATACGCAGTATTTT.

This chain joins TRBV23-1 and TRBJ1-3, with D unresolved. TRBV23-1 has ORF status, its function being uncertain. V lost 0 bases and J lost 0, with 6 bases in between. The CDR3 has 15 amino acids. The CDR3 here is CASSQSSYSGNTIYF. Here the CDR3 DNA reads TGCGCCAGCAGTCAATCTTCCTACTCTGGAAACACCATATATTTT.

This chain connects TRBV7-8 to TRBJ2-3; D not resolved. Deletions cut 1 base from V and 1 base from J, with 3 bases between. CDR1 is SGHVS and CDR2 is FQNEAQ in the germline V gene. The CDR3 is made up of 13 amino acids. CDR3 residues: CASSLGGTDTQYF. In DNA form, the CDR3 reads TGTGCCAGCAGCTTAGGGGGCACAGATACGCAGTATTTT.

This clonotype appeared a few times. This chain connects TRBV20-1 to TRBJ2-7; D is perhaps TRBD2 (5 bases). CDR1 and CDR2 from the germline V gene are DFQATT and SNEGSKA (reference sequence). The CDR3 spans 14 residues. V was clipped by 5 bases and J by 0 bases, with 14 bases between them. The CDR3 nucleotides read TGCAGTGCTCGTTTACTGGGGAGCTCCTACGAGCAGTACTTC. Its protein is CSARLLGSSYEQYF.

The rearrangement joins TRBV7-8 to TRBJ2-7; 8 nucleotides align to TRBD1. Germline assignment: CDR1 SGHVS and CDR2 FQNEAQ. This CDR3 has 16 residues. With V trimmed by 3 bases and J by 3 bases, 10 bases remained unmatched. In DNA, the CDR3 is TGTGCCAGCAGCTTGGAGATTGGACAGGGAGGCTACGAGCAGTACTTC. It specifies CASSLEIGQGGYEQYF.

This clonotype was observed a handful of times. This rearrangement joins TRBV27 to TRBJ1-2; D is ambiguous. The CDR3 has 15 amino acids. Looked up from germline, CDR1 is MNHEY and CDR2 is SMNVEV (reference sequence). V lost 6 bases and J lost 2, with 16 bases in between. The CDR3 DNA is TGTGCCAGCAGATTGAGCGCGGGGATCAACTATGGCTACACCTTC. It codes for CASRLSAGINYGYTF.

The chain has TRBV27 and TRBJ1-2; TRBD1 is a possible D gene (6 bases). CDR3 length: 15 amino acids. Trimming took 11 bases from V and 8 from J, leaving 27 bases between them. Germline CDR1 is MNHEY and CDR2 is SMNVEV (reference sequence). CDR3 sequence reads: CAVTPGGIEMWGYTF. The DNA for the CDR3 is TGTGCCGTTACTCCCGGGGGCATCGAGATGTGGGGCTACACCTTC.

The rearrangement links TRBV28 to TRBJ2-7; D is possibly TRBD2 (5 bases). The CDR3 is made up of 15 amino acids. Trimming shortened V by 3 bases and J by 0 bases, and 12 bases separated the two germline ends. Germline V CDR1 and CDR2: MDHEN, SYDVKM. CDR3 in amino acids: CASSFPGGSSYEQYF. The CDR3 DNA reads TGTGCCAGCAGTTTCCCAGGAGGCAGCTCCTACGAGCAGTACTTC.

The chain combines TRBV20-1 with TRBJ1-2; D perhaps matches TRBD1 (6 bases). V was clipped by 6 bases and J by 7 bases, with 12 bases between them. Germline V gene data show CDR1 as DFQATT and CDR2 as SNEGSKA (reference sequence). This CDR3 is 11 amino acids long. The CDR3, as DNA: TGCAGTGCCAGACAGGATAGTGGCTACACCTTC. Translation: CSARQDSGYTF.

The CDR3 loop reads CASSALTGREETQYF. The CDR3 DNA follows: TGTGCCAGCTCCGCCTTGACAGGGAGAGAAGAGACCCAGTACTTC. This chain joins TRBV2 and TRBJ2-5; TRBD1 agrees at 7 bases. V lost 8 bases to trimming and J lost 3 bases; unmatched junction nucleotides: 12. Germline CDR1 is SNHLY and CDR2 is FYNNEI. This CDR3 has 15 residues.

This chain connects TRBV6-1 to TRBJ1-6, with D hard to call. CDR3 size: 11 residues. Germline assignment: CDR1 MNHNS and CDR2 SASEGT. Trimming took off 6 bases at V and 7 bases at J, with 4 bases between the two ends. The CDR3 DNA sequence: TGTGCCAGCAGGGGAAATTCACCCCTCCACTTT. Its translation is CASRGNSPLHF.

CDR3 amino acids: CASTKKGGLAGAPASTDTQYF. The CDR3 DNA follows: TGTGCCAGCACCAAAAAGGGGGGACTAGCGGGAGCCCCGGCTAGCACAGATACGCAGTATTTT. The gene calls are TRBV6-1 and TRBJ2-3, with 14 bases aligning to TRBD2. V shed 7 bases and J 0 bases; nucleotides not matched to a gene: 18. The CDR3 is 21 residues long. From germline, CDR1 is MNHNS and CDR2 SASEGT.

CDR3 bases: TGCAGTGCTGGGCGCCCTGAGGGGGCGGCGGACGAGCAGTACTTC. Its translation: CSAGRPEGAADEQYF. The chain combines TRBV20-1 with TRBJ2-7, with 7 bases matching TRBD1. The CDR3 covers 15 residues. Trimming removed 5 bases from V and 5 bases from J; junction bases left unmatched: 15. Looked up from germline, CDR1 is DFQATT and CDR2 is SNEGSKA (reference sequence).

The rearrangement joins TRBV20-1 to TRBJ1-6; 7 positions match TRBD1. Trimming cost V 5 bases and J 7 bases; bases outside gene matches: 11. The CDR3 is 15 residues long. CDR1 and CDR2 (germline): DFQATT, SNEGSKA (reference sequence). The CDR3: CSAALGTATNSPLHF. The CDR3 coding sequence is TGCAGTGCTGCCCTAGGGACAGCGACCAATTCACCCCTCCACTTT.

On this clonotype itself: One end of the junction does not line up with germline, which may come from a read error. The chain links TRBV12-3 or TRBV12-4 to TRBJ1-1; no reliable D call. The CDR3 has 15 amino acids. The DNA of the CDR3 is TGTGCCAGCAGTTTAAGGTTGGAGGCGAACACCGAAGCTTTCTTT. Translating it yields CASSLRLEANTEAFF.

The chain has TRBV20-1 and TRBJ1-1; TRBD1 matches at 10 bases. The CDR3 extends over 16 amino acids. Trimming at V came to 6 bases and at J to 3 bases, leaving 13 bases not matched to a gene. Germline loops: CDR1 DFQATT, CDR2 SNEGSKA (reference sequence). As DNA, the CDR3 is TGCAGTGCACGGATTGGGAGGGGGACAGGGGACACTGAAGCTTTCTTT. Protein sequence: CSARIGRGTGDTEAFF.

The chain carries TRBV29-1 and TRBJ1-1; unclear D gene. Germline lookup yields CDR1 SQVTM and CDR2 ANQGSEA. There are 11 residues in the CDR3. The CDR3 nucleotides are TGCAGTATAAGGTTGAACACTGAAGCTTTCTTT. This translates into CSIRLNTEAFF.

In nucleotides, the CDR3 is TGTGCCAGCAGGGGAAGGGGGATAGGTGAAAAACTGTTTTTT. This gives the protein CASRGRGIGEKLFF. The chain employs TRBV6-1 and TRBJ1-4, with D possibly TRBD1 on 6 matching bases. Germline V gene lookup returns CDR1 MNHNS and CDR2 SASEGT. The germline V and J ends were trimmed by 6 bases and 7 bases, with 15 bases remaining between them. The CDR3 contains 14 residues.

This chain uses TRBV28 with TRBJ1-5; 7 bases match TRBD1. V was pared by 2 bases and J by 7 bases, with 11 bases of the junction left unmatched. The CDR3 extends over 16 amino acids. Germline CDR1 reads MDHEN; CDR2 reads SYDVKM. CDR3 region: CASSLVPGGAGQPQHF. The CDR3 DNA follows: TGTGCCAGCAGTTTAGTACCAGGGGGTGCGGGCCAGCCCCAGCATTTT.

The V and J genes are TRBV18 and TRBJ1-1; no clear D gene. In germline, CDR1 is KGHSH, CDR2 LQKENI. The V end was cut by 4 bases, the J end by 1 base, with 19 bases between. The CDR3 sequence is 17 residues long. DNA for the CDR3: TGTGCCAGCTCACTAATTTCTGACATCGACCAGAACACTGAAGCTTTCTTT. Translating gives CASSLISDIDQNTEAFF.

V and J are TRBV7-8 and TRBJ2-3; tentative D call: TRBD2 (7 bases). Between the trimmed V and J ends, which lost 5 bases and 1 base, there was a span of 22 bases. Per the germline V gene, CDR1 is SGHVS and CDR2 is FQNEAQ. The CDR3 consists of 18 residues. The CDR3 is CASSDWGGLASGTDTQYF. The CDR3 coding sequence is TGTGCCAGCAGCGACTGGGGGGGCCTAGCTAGCGGCACAGATACGCAGTATTTT.

The gene calls are TRBV10-3 and TRBJ2-5; D unresolved. Germline V CDR1 and CDR2: ENHRY, SYGVKD. This CDR3 region has 14 residues. Trimming removed 10 bases from V and 1 base from J, with 16 bases in between. The CDR3 bases are TGTGCCACCGGTGCCCTAAGCCTCCAAGAGACCCAGTACTTC. Translating gives CATGALSLQETQYF.